This T cell receptor beta chain was recorded in a study of blood T cell repertoires in COVID-19. Assay: immunoSEQ multiplex PCR; the TCRdb copy retains only in-frame clones and omits some. Of about 170,000 clones in the sample, about 80% were seen once. The CDR3 covers 14 residues. V was clipped by 4 bases and J by 1 base, with 11 bases between them. CDR1 and CDR2 from the germline V gene are SGHDT and YYEEEE. Only one count was recorded for this clone. The clonotype comes from a middle-aged woman with COVID-19, enrolled during active disease. The sequenced material came from peripheral blood. The genes are TRBV5-6 and TRBJ1-2; no firm D call. CDR3 in DNA: TGTGCCAGCAGCGCGGGGTTGTATAACTATGGCTACACCTTC. Translation: CASSAGLYNYGYTF.